This T cell receptor (beta chain) was documented in a study of blood T cells in healthy people across ages. This clonotype has only a few counts. Its matching antigen is unknown. Alongside a J-beta primer mix, a sample-barcoded 5' primer served in a second PCR lasting roughly 7 to 12 cycles. A single record per CDR3 protein comes from TCRdb applying MiXCR to the 5' RACE reads. Counted here are some 1.5 million distinct CDR3 sequences, roughly 28% occurring once; the ten biggest clones make up about 7.7%. The CDR3 is made up of 17 amino acids. V was clipped by 1 base and J by 0 bases, with 13 bases between them. The germline gives CDR1 MGHRA, CDR2 YSYEKL. Peripheral blood from each donor was collected in a volume of roughly 9.8 milliliters. Study findings and constraints: Nothing was known about donor CMV status, and this possibly confounded expanded clonotype changes.

The sequenced sample consisted of blood. This chain links TRBV4-1 with TRBJ2-1; unclear D gene. The sequence came from a woman aged 25-40 years in good health. The CDR3 bases are TGCGCCAGCAGCCAAGGGATAGAAGGGAACTCCTACAATGAGCAGTTCTTC. Protein sequence: CASSQGIEGNSYNEQFF.